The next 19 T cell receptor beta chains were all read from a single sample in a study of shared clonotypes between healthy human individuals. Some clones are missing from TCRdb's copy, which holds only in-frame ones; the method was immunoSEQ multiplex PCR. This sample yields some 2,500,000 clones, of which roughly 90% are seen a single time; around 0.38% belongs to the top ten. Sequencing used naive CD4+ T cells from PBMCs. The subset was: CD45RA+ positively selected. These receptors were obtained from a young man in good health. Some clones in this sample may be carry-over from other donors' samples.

CDR3: CASSFRQGVLGYTF. DNA of the CDR3: TGTGCCAGCAGCTTTAGACAGGGTGTACTAGGCTACACCTTC. The rearrangement links TRBV7-2 to TRBJ1-2; TRBD1 aligns across 7 bases. V shed 3 bases, J shed 8 bases, and the junction held 9 bases outside the gene matches. Germline assignment: CDR1 SGHTA and CDR2 FQGNSA. This CDR3 contains 14 residues.

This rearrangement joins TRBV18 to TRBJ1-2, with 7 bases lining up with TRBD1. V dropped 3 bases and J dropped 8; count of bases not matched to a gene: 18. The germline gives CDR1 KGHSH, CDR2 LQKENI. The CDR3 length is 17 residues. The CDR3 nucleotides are TGTGCCAGCTCACCGACCGGGACAGCCCTAGGACAAGGAGGCTACACCTTC. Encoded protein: CASSPTGTALGQGGYTF.

CDR3 coding DNA: TGTGCCAGCAGTGCATCTCTTAGGGAGGGCCAGGAGACCCAGTACTTC. It specifies CASSASLREGQETQYF. V usage is TRBV27 and J usage is TRBJ2-5; 7 nucleotides line up with TRBD2. The length of the CDR3 is 16 residues. Looked up from germline, CDR1 is MNHEY and CDR2 is SMNVEV (reference sequence). The J segment lost 5 bases and the V segment lost 5 bases, leaving 14 bases of the junction unmatched.

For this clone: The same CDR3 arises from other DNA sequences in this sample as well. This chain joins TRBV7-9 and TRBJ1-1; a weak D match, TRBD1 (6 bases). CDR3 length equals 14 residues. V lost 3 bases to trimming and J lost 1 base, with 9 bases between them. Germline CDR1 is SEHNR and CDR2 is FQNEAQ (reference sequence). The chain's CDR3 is CASSFDRWNTEAFF. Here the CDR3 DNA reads TGTGCCAGCAGCTTTGACAGGTGGAACACTGAAGCTTTCTTT.

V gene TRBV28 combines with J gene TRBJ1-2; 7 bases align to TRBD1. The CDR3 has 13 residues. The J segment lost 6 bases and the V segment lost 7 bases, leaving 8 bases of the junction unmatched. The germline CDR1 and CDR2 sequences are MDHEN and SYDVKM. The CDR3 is CASTPYRGHGYTF. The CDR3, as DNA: TGTGCCAGCACCCCCTACAGGGGACATGGCTACACCTTC.

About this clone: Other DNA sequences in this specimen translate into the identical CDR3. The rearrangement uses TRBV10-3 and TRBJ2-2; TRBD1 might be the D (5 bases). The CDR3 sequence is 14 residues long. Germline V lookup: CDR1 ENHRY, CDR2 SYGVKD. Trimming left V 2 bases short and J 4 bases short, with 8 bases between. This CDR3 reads CAISEGQGTGELFF. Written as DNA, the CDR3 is TGTGCCATCAGTGAGGGGCAGGGCACCGGGGAGCTGTTTTTT.

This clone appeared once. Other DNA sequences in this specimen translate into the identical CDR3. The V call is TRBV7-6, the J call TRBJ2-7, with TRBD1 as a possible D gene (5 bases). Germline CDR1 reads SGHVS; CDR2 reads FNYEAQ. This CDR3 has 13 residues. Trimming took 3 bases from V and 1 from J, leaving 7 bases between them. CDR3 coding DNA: TGTGCCAGCAGCTTGGCAGGGTCCTACGAGCAGTACTTC. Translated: CASSLAGSYEQYF.

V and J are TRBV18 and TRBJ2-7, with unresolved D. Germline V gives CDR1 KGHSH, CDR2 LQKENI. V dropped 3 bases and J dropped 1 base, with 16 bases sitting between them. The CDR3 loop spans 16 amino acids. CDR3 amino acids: CASSPTASENSYEQYF. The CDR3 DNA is TGTGCCAGCTCACCGACGGCGTCTGAAAATTCCTACGAGCAGTACTTC.

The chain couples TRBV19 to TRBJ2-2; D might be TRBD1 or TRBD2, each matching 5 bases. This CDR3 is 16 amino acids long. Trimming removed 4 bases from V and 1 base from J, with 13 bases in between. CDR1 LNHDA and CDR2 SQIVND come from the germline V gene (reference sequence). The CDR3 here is CASSTPRDLNTGELFF. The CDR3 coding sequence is TGTGCCAGTAGTACCCCCCGGGACCTGAACACCGGGGAGCTGTTTTTT.

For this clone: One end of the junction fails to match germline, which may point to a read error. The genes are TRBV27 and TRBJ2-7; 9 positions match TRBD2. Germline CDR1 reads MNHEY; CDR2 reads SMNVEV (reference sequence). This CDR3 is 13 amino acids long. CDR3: CASRLAGPYEQCF. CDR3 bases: TGTGCCAGCAGACTAGCGGGCCCCTACGAGCAGTGCTTC.

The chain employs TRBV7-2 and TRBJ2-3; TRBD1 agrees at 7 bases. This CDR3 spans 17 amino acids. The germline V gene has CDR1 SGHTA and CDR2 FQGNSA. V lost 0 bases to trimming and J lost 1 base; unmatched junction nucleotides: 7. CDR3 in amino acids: CASSLAMTGTGTDTQYF. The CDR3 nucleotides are TGTGCCAGCAGCTTAGCCATGACAGGGACGGGCACAGATACGCAGTATTTT.

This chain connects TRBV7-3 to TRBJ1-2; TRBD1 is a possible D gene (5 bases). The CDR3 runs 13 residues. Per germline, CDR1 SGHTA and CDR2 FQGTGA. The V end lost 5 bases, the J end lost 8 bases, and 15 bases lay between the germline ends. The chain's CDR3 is CASSRPGSEGYTF. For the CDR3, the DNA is TGTGCCAGCAGCAGACCAGGGAGTGAGGGCTACACCTTC.

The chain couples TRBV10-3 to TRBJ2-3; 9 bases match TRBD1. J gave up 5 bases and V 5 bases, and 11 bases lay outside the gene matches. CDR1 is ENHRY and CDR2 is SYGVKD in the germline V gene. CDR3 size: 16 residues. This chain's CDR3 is CAISPIDRGRGDTQYF. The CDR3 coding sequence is TGTGCCATCAGTCCAATCGACAGGGGGAGAGGAGATACGCAGTATTTT.

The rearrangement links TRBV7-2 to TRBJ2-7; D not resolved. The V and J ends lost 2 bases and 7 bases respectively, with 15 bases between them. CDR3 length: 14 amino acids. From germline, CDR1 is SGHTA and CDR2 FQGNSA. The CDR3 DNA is TGTGCCAGCAGCTTAATCCTCTCGACCGGAGAGCAGTACTTC. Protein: CASSLILSTGEQYF.

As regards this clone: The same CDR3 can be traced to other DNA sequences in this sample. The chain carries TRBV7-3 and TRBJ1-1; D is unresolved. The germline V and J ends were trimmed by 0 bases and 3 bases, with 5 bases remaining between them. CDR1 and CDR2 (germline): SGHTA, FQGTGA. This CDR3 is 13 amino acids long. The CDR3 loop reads CASSLTVDTEAFF. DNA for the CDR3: TGTGCCAGCAGCTTAACGGTCGACACTGAAGCTTTCTTT.

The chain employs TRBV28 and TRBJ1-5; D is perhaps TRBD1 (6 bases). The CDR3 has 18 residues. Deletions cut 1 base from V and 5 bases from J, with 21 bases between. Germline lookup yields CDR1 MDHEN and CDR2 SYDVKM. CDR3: CASSLFSRGGRGHQPQHF. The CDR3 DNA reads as TGTGCCAGCAGTTTATTTAGCCGGGGGGGCCGTGGGCATCAGCCCCAGCATTTT.

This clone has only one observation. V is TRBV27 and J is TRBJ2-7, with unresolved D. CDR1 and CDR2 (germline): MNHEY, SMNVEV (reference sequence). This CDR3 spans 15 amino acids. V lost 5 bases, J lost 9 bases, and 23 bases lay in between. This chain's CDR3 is CASSPRQASGLRQYF. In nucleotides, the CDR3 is TGTGCCAGCAGTCCCCGGCAGGCTTCGGGTTTGAGGCAGTACTTC.

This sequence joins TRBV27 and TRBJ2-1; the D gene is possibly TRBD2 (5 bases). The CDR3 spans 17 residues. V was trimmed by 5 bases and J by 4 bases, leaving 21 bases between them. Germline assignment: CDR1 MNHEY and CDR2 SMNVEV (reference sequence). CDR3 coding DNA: TGTGCCAGCAGTCCGTCGACTACCTCCCTGATTTACAATGAGCAGTTCTTC. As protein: CASSPSTTSLIYNEQFF.

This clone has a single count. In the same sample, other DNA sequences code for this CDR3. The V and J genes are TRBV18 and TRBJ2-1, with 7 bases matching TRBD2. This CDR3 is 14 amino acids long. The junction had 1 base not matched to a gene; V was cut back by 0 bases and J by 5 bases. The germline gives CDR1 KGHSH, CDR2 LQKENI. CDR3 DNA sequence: TGTGCCAGCTCACCACCGAGCGGGAACAATGAGCAGTTCTTC. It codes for CASSPPSGNNEQFF.